The entry that follows covers one T cell receptor beta chain sequence. Its antigen is currently unknown. This entry comes from a study of T cell responses to AZD1222 COVID-19 vaccine. Overall study findings and caveats: No repertoire was sampled before or during the peak T cell response, only after it.

With 5 bases clipped from V and 5 bases from J, the junction kept 8 bases outside the gene matches. Per the germline V gene, CDR1 is SQVTM and CDR2 is ANQGSEA. This CDR3 is 14 amino acids long. TCRdb's table, derived via immunoSEQ multiplex PCR, lists solely in-frame clones and lacks some. The sample includes 100,000 to 150,000 clones, approximately 90% of them seen just once. This sample comprised peripheral blood, obtained 28 days after the second AZD1222 dose. The chain is built from TRBV29-1 and TRBJ1-5; 8 positions agree with TRBD1. The sequence was collected from an adult who received the AZD1222 COVID-19 vaccine. Here the CDR3 DNA reads TGCAGCGTTCGAGACAGGGGTCTCTATCAGCCCCAGCATTTT. Translating it yields CSVRDRGLYQPQHF. The whole variable domain, remainder taken from reference TRBV29-1 and TRBJ1-5, is SAVISQKPSRDICQRGTSLTIQCQVDSQVTMMFWYRQQPGQSLTLIATANQGSEATYESGFVIDKFPISRPNLTFSTLTVSNMSPEDSSIYLCSVRDRGLYQPQHFGDGTRLSIL.